The next 10 T cell receptor beta chains were all read from a single sample in a study of persistence of HIV-infected CD4 T cells. These receptors lack a known antigen. This was the immunoSEQ version 4 assay in survey mode. Method: immunoSEQ multiplex PCR; TCRdb's copy keeps in-frame clones and lacks some. The table includes about 40,000 clones, about 84% detected once. Cells were stimulated with overlapping HIV-1 Gag 15-mer peptides. Sorted nonresponding memory CD4+ T cells were CD40L-negative, CD69-negative, CD45RO-high. The sample here was CD4+ T cells sorted from PBMCs after roughly 19-hour stimulation, taken from a patient who received antiretroviral therapy. The source is an adult man with HIV who was CMV-seropositive.

V usage is TRBV5-1 and J usage is TRBJ2-7; TRBD2 agrees at 8 bases. Germline loops: CDR1 SGHRS, CDR2 YFSETQ. V shed 0 bases and J 3 bases; nucleotides not matched to a gene: 8. The CDR3 covers 16 residues. CDR3 protein: CASSLGAGGLNYEQYF. The DNA of the CDR3 is TGCGCCAGCAGCTTGGGGGCGGGGGGCCTTAACTACGAGCAGTACTTC.

The chain links TRBV10-3 to TRBJ2-1; 12 positions agree with TRBD2. V was pared by 3 bases and J by 10 bases, with 7 bases of the junction left unmatched. Germline assignment: CDR1 ENHRY and CDR2 SYGVKD. This CDR3 region has 15 residues. CDR3 in amino acids: CAISDSSGGAEEQFF. In nucleotides, the CDR3 is TGTGCCATCAGTGACTCTAGCGGGGGGGCCGAAGAGCAGTTCTTC.

This chain joins TRBV19 and TRBJ2-7, with TRBD1 identical over 10 bases. J was trimmed by 7 bases and V by 1 base; bases with no gene match: 4. This CDR3 spans 14 amino acids. Germline-derived CDR1 and CDR2 are LNHDA and SQIVND (reference sequence). CDR3 sequence (DNA): TGTGCCAGTAGTATAGGACAGGGGGCGAGGGAGCAGTACTTC. Protein: CASSIGQGAREQYF.

The J gene is TRBJ1-3, the V gene TRBV5-4, with 9 bases matching TRBD1. This CDR3 has 18 residues. Per germline, CDR1 SGHNT and CDR2 YYREEE (reference sequence). Trimming took 3 bases from V and 3 from J; bases not matched to a gene: 13. CDR3 sequence: CASSSPRGTGGGGNTIYF. The CDR3 DNA follows: TGTGCCAGCAGCTCACCAAGGGGAACAGGGGGCGGTGGAAACACCATATATTTT.

The chain has TRBV29-1 and TRBJ1-2; D gene unclear. This CDR3 is 13 amino acids long. Trimming cost V 1 base and J 6 bases, with 12 bases left between them. Germline V gene lookup returns CDR1 SQVTM and CDR2 ANQGSEA. This CDR3 reads CSVEVSGPDGYTF. In DNA, the CDR3 is TGCAGCGTTGAAGTCTCGGGCCCGGATGGCTACACCTTC.

The J gene is TRBJ1-2, the V gene TRBV30; possibly TRBD1 for D (5 bases). Germline V gives CDR1 GTSNPN, CDR2 SVGIG (reference sequence). Trimming shortened V by 1 base and J by 7 bases, and 7 bases separated the two germline ends. CDR3 size: 11 residues. This chain's CDR3 is CAWSGGGGYTF. CDR3 coding DNA: TGTGCCTGGAGTGGTGGGGGTGGCTACACCTTC.

In this sample, this clone turned up a few times. J is TRBJ1-5 and V is TRBV7-2; D is perhaps TRBD1 (5 bases). V was shortened by 1 base and J by 8 bases, with 12 bases between the two germline ends. The CDR3 extends over 14 amino acids. Germline loops: CDR1 SGHTA, CDR2 FQGNSA. The CDR3 region has the DNA TGTGCCAGCAGCTTAGAGAGGGGTTTCAAGCCCCAGCATTTT. Its protein product is CASSLERGFKPQHF.

V is TRBV3-1 (or the pseudogene TRBV3-2) and J is TRBJ2-2, with a weak D call TRBD1 (7 bases). Germline CDR1 is LGHDT and CDR2 is YNNKEL (reference sequence). This CDR3 has 15 amino acids. Trimming cost V 2 bases and J 5 bases, with 12 bases left between them. The DNA for the CDR3 is TGTGCCAGCAGCCAAATACAGGGGAGGACCGGGGAGCTGTTTTTT. As protein: CASSQIQGRTGELFF.

This chain uses TRBV19 with TRBJ1-2; no clear D gene. The length of the CDR3 is 12 residues. CDR1 and CDR2 from the germline V gene are LNHDA and SQIVND (reference sequence). Trimming took 6 bases from V and 3 from J, leaving 8 bases between them. The CDR3 sequence is CASSPRDYGYTF. CDR3 DNA: TGTGCCAGTAGCCCAAGGGACTATGGCTACACCTTC.

This sequence joins TRBV6-6 and TRBJ1-1, with 8 bases that match TRBD1. Germline V CDR1 and CDR2: MNHNY, SVGAGI (reference sequence). V lost 7 bases, J lost 1 base, and 8 bases stayed unmatched. The CDR3 is 15 amino acids. The CDR3 spells CASTTRTGRNTEAFF. CDR3 nucleotide sequence: TGTGCCAGCACTACCAGGACAGGGAGGAACACTGAAGCTTTCTTT.